This TCR beta chain appears in the sequencing data of a study of T cells in Graves' hyperthyroidism and ophthalmopathy. The CDR3 spans 15 residues. Germline values: CDR1 MNHEY, CDR2 SMNVEV (reference sequence). V gave up 1 base and J gave up 5 bases, with 11 bases separating them. This clonotype showed up just a few times. Amplification yielded TCR beta CDR3 regions, with RNA transcripts as the source. A first-round RT-PCR of the TCR CDR3 used the HTBI primer set. A single record per CDR3 protein comes from TCRdb applying MiXCR to the multiplex PCR reads. The sample has approximately 590,000 distinct CDR3 sequences, around a sixth seen once; the top ten hold around 7.3%.

Sequencing was performed on blood. The V and J genes are TRBV27 and TRBJ1-4; TRBD1 is a possible D gene (6 bases). This clonotype was sampled from a woman between 25 and 40 years old with Graves' hyperthyroidism. The DNA for the CDR3 is TGTGCCAGCAGTTTATTCACAGGGAGCAATGAAAAACTGTTTTTT. Its translation: CASSLFTGSNEKLFF.